Below, 14 T cell receptor beta chains from the same sample are listed, as sequenced in a study of T-cell reconstitution after alpha-beta-depleted transplantation in children. Unique molecular identifiers were incorporated into the prepared TCRbeta library. TCRdb ran MiXCR on the PCR reads and lists one entry per CDR3 protein. This sample has around 400,000 distinct CDR3 sequences, with approximately 11% found just once. Source: PBMCs from the stem cell graft donor, taken from the stem cell graft. Receptors were obtained from a human donor who donated a stem cell graft to a child with acute myeloid leukemia.

This clonotype appeared a few times. The J gene is TRBJ1-2, the V gene TRBV5-1, with D perhaps matching TRBD1 (5 bases). V lost 0 bases and J lost 2, with 11 bases in between. Germline V gene sequence: CDR1 SGHRS, CDR2 YFSETQ. There are 15 residues in the CDR3. DNA of the CDR3: TGCGCCAGCAGCTTGGGACAGACCAGAAACTATGGCTACACCTTC. It codes for CASSLGQTRNYGYTF.

This clonotype was recorded many times. The chain links TRBV12-3 or TRBV12-4 to TRBJ1-4, with D uncertain. This CDR3 has 14 amino acids. V lost 3 bases and J 4 bases, leaving 9 bases between the germline ends. CDR3 protein: CASSLGSHNEKLFF. The CDR3 DNA reads as TGTGCCAGCAGTTTGGGCAGCCATAATGAAAAACTGTTTTTT.

This clonotype has a handful of counts. The chain carries TRBV20-1 and TRBJ2-1, with D tentatively TRBD2 (7 bases). The V gene's germline CDR1 is DFQATT and CDR2 SNEGSKA (reference sequence). The CDR3 is 13 residues long. V lost 2 bases, J lost 9 bases, and 14 bases lay in between. CDR3 residues: CSARKEGGPEQFF. DNA of the CDR3: TGCAGTGCTAGAAAAGAGGGGGGGCCTGAGCAGTTCTTC.

This chain connects TRBV3-1 to TRBJ2-7; 7 nucleotides agree with TRBD1. After removal of 5 bases from V and 3 bases from J, the junction contained 10 bases not matched to a gene. The CDR3 runs to 15 residues. Germline V lookup: CDR1 LGHDT, CDR2 YNNKEL (reference sequence). CDR3 sequence reads: CASSSQAGQDYEQYV. The CDR3 region has the DNA TGTGCCAGCAGCTCTCAAGCTGGACAGGACTACGAGCAGTACGTC.

This chain uses TRBV6-1 with TRBJ2-1, with D perhaps matching TRBD2 (7 bases). The V end lost 7 bases, the J end lost 5 bases, and 15 bases lay between the germline ends. CDR1 MNHNS and CDR2 SASEGT come from the germline V gene. The CDR3 spans 14 residues. The CDR3 DNA reads as TGTGCCAGCATTGGACGGGGGGCAAACAATGAGCAGTTCTTC. Protein: CASIGRGANNEQFF.

This chain connects TRBV5-1 to TRBJ2-2; 8 bases match TRBD2. This CDR3 has 16 amino acids. V lost 1 base to trimming and J lost 1 base; unmatched junction nucleotides: 3. From germline, CDR1 is SGHRS and CDR2 YFSETQ. The CDR3 DNA reads TGCGCCAGCAGCTTGTTAACTAGCGGGAACACCGGGGAGCTGTTTTTT. Translated, it gives CASSLLTSGNTGELFF.

The genes are TRBV7-2 and TRBJ2-7; TRBD1 agrees at 10 bases. V was pared by 3 bases and J by 3 bases, with 5 bases of the junction left unmatched. Germline-derived CDR1 and CDR2 are SGHTA and FQGNSA. This CDR3 has 15 amino acids. In DNA form, the CDR3 reads TGTGCCAGCAGCTTTTGGACAGGGGGGAACTACGAGCAGTACGTC. It yields the protein CASSFWTGGNYEQYV.

This clonotype has a handful of counts. The rearrangement joins TRBV12-3 or TRBV12-4 to TRBJ1-4; D is possibly TRBD1 (5 bases). The ends were cut back, 5 bases at V and 7 bases at J, with 11 bases in the middle. The CDR3 sequence is 13 residues long. The CDR3 DNA reads as TGTGCCAGCAGTCGGGGCCTGTCTGAAAAACTGTTTTTT. This encodes CASSRGLSEKLFF.

The chain recombines TRBV7-2 with TRBJ2-3; the D is unclear. Germline V gene data show CDR1 as SGHTA and CDR2 as FQGNSA. The CDR3 covers 11 residues. V lost 5 bases, J lost 11 bases, and 11 bases lay in between. The CDR3 sequence is CASSPSRMQYF. The CDR3, as DNA: TGTGCCAGCAGCCCCTCTAGGATGCAGTATTTT.

This chain links TRBV25-1 with TRBJ1-2; D is ambiguous. The germline V gene has CDR1 MGHDK and CDR2 SYGVNS. The CDR3 totals 13 residues. V lost 1 base to trimming and J lost 8 bases, with 11 bases between them. The CDR3 loop is CASSEWFGEGYTF. CDR3 sequence (DNA): TGTGCCAGCAGTGAATGGTTTGGGGAGGGCTACACCTTC.

This clonotype has just a few counts. The V and J genes are TRBV29-1 and TRBJ2-5, with 9 bases fitting TRBD2. The V segment lost 4 bases and the J segment 4 bases; nucleotides outside the gene matches: 1. Germline V gene lookup returns CDR1 SQVTM and CDR2 ANQGSEA. This CDR3 contains 12 residues. CDR3 in DNA: TGCAGCGTTGCGACTAGCGGAGAGACCCAGTACTTC. It is translated as CSVATSGETQYF. Supplemented by reference TRBV29-1 and TRBJ2-5, the full variable domain reads SAVISQKPSRDICQRGTSLTIQCQVDSQVTMMFWYRQQPGQSLTLIATANQGSEATYESGFVIDKFPISRPNLTFSTLTVSNMSPEDSSIYLCSVATSGETQYFGPGTRLLVL.

The rearrangement joins TRBV5-1 to TRBJ2-3, with unresolved D. Germline CDR1 reads SGHRS; CDR2 reads YFSETQ. V was clipped by 7 bases and J by 2 bases, with 14 bases between them. The CDR3 spans 14 residues. Written as DNA, the CDR3 is TGCGCCAGCTGCCTGACTCCTAACACAGATACGCAGTATTTT. This encodes CASCLTPNTDTQYF.

In this sample, this clonotype turned up once. This sequence joins TRBV30 and TRBJ1-4; D remains ambiguous. The ends were cut back, 8 bases at V and 5 bases at J, with 12 bases in the middle. The CDR3 consists of 12 residues. Per germline, CDR1 GTSNPN and CDR2 SVGIG (reference sequence). The CDR3 spells CALDRSNEKLFF. CDR3 bases: TGTGCCCTAGACCGATCCAATGAAAAACTGTTTTTT.

This chain joins TRBV7-2 and TRBJ2-7, with D hard to call. The CDR3 covers 13 residues. Germline CDR1 and CDR2: SGHTA and FQGNSA. V dropped 2 bases and J dropped 7 bases, with 12 bases sitting between them. The chain's CDR3 is CASSLSESREQYV. The CDR3 DNA is TGTGCCAGCAGCTTAAGTGAGTCTAGGGAGCAGTACGTC.